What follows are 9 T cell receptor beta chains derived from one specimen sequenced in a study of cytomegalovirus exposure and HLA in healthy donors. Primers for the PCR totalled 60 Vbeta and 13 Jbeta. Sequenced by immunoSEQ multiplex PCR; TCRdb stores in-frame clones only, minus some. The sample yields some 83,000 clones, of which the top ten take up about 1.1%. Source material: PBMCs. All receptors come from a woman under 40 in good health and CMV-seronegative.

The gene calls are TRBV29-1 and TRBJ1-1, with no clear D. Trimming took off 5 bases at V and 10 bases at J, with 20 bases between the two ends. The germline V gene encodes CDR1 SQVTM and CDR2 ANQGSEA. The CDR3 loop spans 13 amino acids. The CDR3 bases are TGCAGCGTTACATGGTCTCGGGTCGTTGGAGCTTTCTTT. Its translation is CSVTWSRVVGAFF.

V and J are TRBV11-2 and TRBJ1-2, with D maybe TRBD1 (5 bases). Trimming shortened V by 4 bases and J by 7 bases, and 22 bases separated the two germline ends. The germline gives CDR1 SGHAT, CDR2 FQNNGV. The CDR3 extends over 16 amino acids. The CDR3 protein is CASSSPRRGPQGGYTF. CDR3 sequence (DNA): TGTGCCAGCAGCTCACCCCGGCGCGGCCCTCAGGGTGGCTACACCTTC.

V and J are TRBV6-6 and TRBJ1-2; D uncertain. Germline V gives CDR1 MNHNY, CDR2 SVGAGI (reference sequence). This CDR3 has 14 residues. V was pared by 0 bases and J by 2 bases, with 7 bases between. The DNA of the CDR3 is TGTGCCAGCAGTTACTCGACGGGGAACTATGGCTACACCTTC. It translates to CASSYSTGNYGYTF.

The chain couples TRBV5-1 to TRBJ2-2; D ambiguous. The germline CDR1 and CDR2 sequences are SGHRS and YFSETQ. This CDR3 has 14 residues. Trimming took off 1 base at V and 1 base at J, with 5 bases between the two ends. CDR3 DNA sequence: TGCGCCAGCAGCTTGTCCTTGAACACCGGGGAGCTGTTTTTT. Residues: CASSLSLNTGELFF.

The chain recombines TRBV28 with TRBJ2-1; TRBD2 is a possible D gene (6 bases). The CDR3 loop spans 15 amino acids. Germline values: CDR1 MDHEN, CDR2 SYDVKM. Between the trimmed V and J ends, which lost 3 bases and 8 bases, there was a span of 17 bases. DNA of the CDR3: TGTGCCAGCAGTTTGATTGCTAGCGAAACATATGAGCAGTTCTTC. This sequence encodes CASSLIASETYEQFF. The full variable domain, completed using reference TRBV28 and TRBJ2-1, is DVKVTQSSRYLVKRTGEKVFLECVQDMDHENMFWYRQDPGLGLRLIYFSYDVKMKEKGDIPEGYSVSREKKERFSLILESASTNQTSMYLCASSLIASETYEQFFGPGTRLTVL.

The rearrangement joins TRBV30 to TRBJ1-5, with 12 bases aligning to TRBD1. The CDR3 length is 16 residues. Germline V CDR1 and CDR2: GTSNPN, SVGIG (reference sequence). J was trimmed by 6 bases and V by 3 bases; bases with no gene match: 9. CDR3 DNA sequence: TGTGCCTGGAGCCTAAGGGGGACAGGGGGCTTTCAGCCCCAGCATTTT. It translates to CAWSLRGTGGFQPQHF.

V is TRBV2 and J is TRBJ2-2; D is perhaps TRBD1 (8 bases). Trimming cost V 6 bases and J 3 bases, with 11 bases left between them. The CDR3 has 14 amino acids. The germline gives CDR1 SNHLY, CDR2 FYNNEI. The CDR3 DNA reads TGTGCCAGCAGAACAGGGGGGGACACCGGGGAGCTGTTTTTT. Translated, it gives CASRTGGDTGELFF.

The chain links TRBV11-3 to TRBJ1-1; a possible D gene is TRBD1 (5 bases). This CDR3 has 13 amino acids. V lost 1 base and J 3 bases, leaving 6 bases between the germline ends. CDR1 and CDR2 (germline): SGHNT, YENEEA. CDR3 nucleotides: TGTGCCAGCAGCTTAGTAGGGGACACTGAAGCTTTCTTT. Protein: CASSLVGDTEAFF.

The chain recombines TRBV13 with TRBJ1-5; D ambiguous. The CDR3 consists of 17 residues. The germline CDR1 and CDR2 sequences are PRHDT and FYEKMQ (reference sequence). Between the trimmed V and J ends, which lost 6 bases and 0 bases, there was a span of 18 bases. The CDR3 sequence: CASSHPEMIDSNQPQHF. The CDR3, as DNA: TGTGCCAGCAGTCATCCTGAGATGATCGATAGCAATCAGCCCCAGCATTTT.